The present entry profiles one T cell receptor beta chain with its context. This clone's antigen is unknown. No much larger clone exists at a distance of one base, and base qualities are not known. The immunoSEQ hsTCRB v3.0 assay was used at survey level resolution to sequence the TRB variable region. The target sequencing depth for TRB was about 35,000-50,000 T-cell genomes per sample. An Illumina MiSeq with a v3 150-cycle kit was used to sequence the pooled TRB libraries. Turning to the authors' computational methods: Repertoire analysis was run in R within a reproducible Nextflow workflow that covered QC, data transformation and analysis. Custom analyses were implemented in LymphoSeq2, an R package for AIRR-Seq data exploration. A handful of samples yielding fewer than 5000 total TRB sequences were excluded, leaving around 190 analyzed HIV repertoires. Among the roughly 190 retained HIV repertoires, some 60 were collected before ART initiation and approximately 130 were collected after ART initiation. Repertoires were downsampled to 5000 TRB nucleotide sequences, with summary statistics averaged over 100 downsampling iterations. The analysis kept only TRB sequences whose CDR3 regions were at least seven amino acids long. A Shannon entropy-derived clonality score and the Gini coefficient were used to measure diversity. In the repertoire networks, any two of the top 5000 CDR3 amino acid sequences were connected whenever the two sequences differed by an edit distance of one. GLIPH2 predicted antigen specificity groups and MHC restriction for TRB CDR3 amino acid sequences. Known CMV, EBV, HIV or tissue antigen associations were flagged by matching CDR3 amino acid sequences against VDJdb and McPAS-TCR. Pre-ART, post-ART and control groups were compared with Wilcoxon signed-rank tests and Holm-Bonferroni correction. TCRdb retrieved this table from immuneACCESS and kept in-frame rearrangements only. Not all clones are present; in checked studies, unresolved V genes account for under half, and no reason is known for the remainder. V and J calls and clone size are those listed in that table; D and trimming were worked out from the DNA. Across this sample there are over 30,000 clones, with 83% seen only once. Clones ranked in the top ten supply around 6.5% of the sample.

Inclusion was restricted to participants for whom at least one PBMC sample before ART initiation and at least two post-ART samples were available. All participants with HIV were treated in the United States of America. Cryopreserved samples of about 0.9-11 million PBMC were thawed and washed before DNA extraction. At the time of the earliest PBMC sample for each participant with HIV, ages ranged from about 20 to 54 years. PBMC samples were contributed by each participant from 1-4 timepoints before ART initiation and 2-8 timepoints after ART initiation, with a median of 7 samples. Serial HIV viral load, CD4+ T-cell count, ART history and demographic data were obtained for every participant. A Qiagen kit on a QIAcube was used to extract genomic DNA from unsorted PBMC, with samples processed in batches of 12. The sample originates from a study of long-term antiretroviral therapy in people with HIV (dated by TCRdb to the early 2020s). Turning to the overall study: Collection of the earliest samples took place about a decade ahead of the 2015 WHO recommendation for immediate ART, at a time when ART was typically delayed until CD4 counts fell. This retrospective serial study examined whether starting ART and sustained HIV suppression were associated with changes in the composition and diversity of the TRB repertoire in peripheral blood. From some 33 adults with confirmed HIV infection, the cohort provided approximately 210 cryopreserved PBMC samples, gathered serially across a mean of about six years (range 1-12). Among the 30 to 35 participants with HIV, about 11 were female. No cross-contamination during QIAcube processing was shown when test extractions of a monoclonal T-cell line were performed alongside about 30 polyclonal samples.

Overall study results and their limits: The repertoire was dominated across all time points by expanded TRB clones identified before ART initiation, although this dominance was seen to fluctuate and to decrease in many PLHIV after ART. Because PBMC availability was limited, only the TCR beta chain was sequenced, with no alpha chain pairing. ART initiation was associated with a significant increase in TRB diversity, but diversity stayed significantly below transplant donor controls even after long-term ART. The samples span the years 2004 to 2017, and the ART regimens used at that time may not be as effective as current regimens. Compared with controls, HIV repertoires had narrower CDR3 length ranges, and the network structure pointed to an antigen-experienced repertoire that shifted only slightly toward naive after ART. No data were available on ART adherence, viral resistance or therapy changes, limiting inferences about post-ART repertoire changes. Because pre-ART samples had limited cell numbers, unsorted PBMC were profiled rather than sorted CD4+ and CD8+ T cells.

Based on the germline V gene (reference sequence), the CDR1 and CDR2 sequences are LNHNV and YYDKDF. There are 15 amino acids in the CDR3, from cysteine to phenylalanine inclusive. Only the CDR3 portion is preserved as DNA: 45 bases, with reading frame beginning at the first base. Trimming at the junction amounts to 1 base on V and 3 bases on J, and the germline ends lie 13 bases apart. This specimen consisted of unsorted PBMCs, obtained 1 year after starting antiretroviral therapy. The TCR comes from a man aged 18 to 29 with HIV. The receptor chain draws on TRBV15 and TRBJ2-7, with the D gene tentatively TRBD1 or TRBD2, based on 5 matching bases in each. CDR3 protein: CATSRAPGDGYEQYF. The sequenced DNA: TGTGCCACCAGCAGAGCTCCCGGGGACGGCTACGAGCAGTACTTC.